These 3 T cell receptor beta chains were sequenced from one sample in a study of vaccination and CD4 T cells after COVID-19. Their antigens are not known. The time point was: late sampling 161 to 241 days after vaccination in a few convalescent patients. The treatment denotes: approximately nine-day PBMC culture with coronavirus spike peptide pools or control peptides (ViraFEST assay). Oncomine TCR Beta short-read sequencing was applied to DNA from cultured CD4+ T cells. TCRdb reprocessed the PCR reads via MiXCR and lists one record per CDR3 protein. This table has 20,000 or so distinct CDR3 sequences, under 50% appearing once. The sample consisted of CD4+ T cells from blood, cultured in vitro, taken about 7 months after SARS-CoV-2 vaccination. These TCRs come from a human donor who had recovered from COVID-19.

V and J are TRBV6-1 and TRBJ2-3, with 13 bases fitting TRBD2. In germline, CDR1 is MNHNS, CDR2 SASEGT. With V trimmed by 6 bases and J by 0 bases, 3 bases remained unmatched. The CDR3 consists of 16 residues. The CDR3 DNA reads TGTGCCAGCAGGACTAGCGGGGGGTCTAGCACAGATACGCAGTATTTT. The encoded protein is CASRTSGGSSTDTQYF.

This chain joins TRBV19 and TRBJ2-3; possibly TRBD2 for D (6 bases). The germline V gene encodes CDR1 LNHDA and CDR2 SQIVND (reference sequence). V dropped 10 bases and J dropped 7 bases, with 12 bases sitting between them. CDR3 length: 11 residues. CDR3 sequence: CATAAGYTQYF. The CDR3 DNA reads TGTGCCACCGCGGCGGGATATACGCAGTATTTT.

The V gene is TRBV28, the J gene TRBJ2-5; D unresolved. Germline CDR1 reads MDHEN; CDR2 reads SYDVKM. CDR3 length: 12 amino acids. Trimming stripped 3 bases from V and 6 bases from J, with 8 bases between. The CDR3: CASSLRLQTQYF. As DNA, the CDR3 is TGTGCCAGCAGTTTGCGGTTGCAGACCCAGTACTTC.